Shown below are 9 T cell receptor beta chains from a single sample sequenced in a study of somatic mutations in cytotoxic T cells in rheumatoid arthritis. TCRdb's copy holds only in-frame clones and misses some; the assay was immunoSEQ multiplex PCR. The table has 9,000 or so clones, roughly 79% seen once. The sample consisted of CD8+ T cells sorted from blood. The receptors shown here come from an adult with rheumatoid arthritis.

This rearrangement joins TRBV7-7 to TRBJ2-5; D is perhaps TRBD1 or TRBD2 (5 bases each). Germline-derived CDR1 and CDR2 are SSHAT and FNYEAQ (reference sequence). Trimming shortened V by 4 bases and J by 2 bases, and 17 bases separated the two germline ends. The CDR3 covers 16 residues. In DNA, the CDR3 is TGTGCCAGCAGCTCAGTGACCGGGACGTTACAAGAGACCCAGTACTTC. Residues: CASSSVTGTLQETQYF. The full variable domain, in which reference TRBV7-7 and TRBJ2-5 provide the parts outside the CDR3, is GAGVSQSPRYKVTKRGQDVTLRCDPISSHATLYWYQQALGQGPEFLTYFNYEAQPDKSGLPSDRFSAERPEGSISTLTIQRTEQRDSAMYRCASSSVTGTLQETQYFGPGTRLLVL.

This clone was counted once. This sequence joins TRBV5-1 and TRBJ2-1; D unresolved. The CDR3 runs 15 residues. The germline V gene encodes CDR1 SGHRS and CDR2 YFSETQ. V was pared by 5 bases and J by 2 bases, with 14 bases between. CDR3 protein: CASRFDPAPYNEQFF. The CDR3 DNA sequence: TGCGCCAGCAGGTTTGACCCGGCCCCCTACAATGAGCAGTTCTTC.

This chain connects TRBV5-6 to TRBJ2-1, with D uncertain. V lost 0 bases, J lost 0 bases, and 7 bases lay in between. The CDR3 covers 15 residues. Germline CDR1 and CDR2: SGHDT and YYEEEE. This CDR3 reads CASSLDWGSYNEQFF. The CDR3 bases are TGTGCCAGCAGCTTGGATTGGGGCTCCTACAATGAGCAGTTCTTC. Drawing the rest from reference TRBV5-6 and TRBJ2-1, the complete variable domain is DAGVTQSPTHLIKTRGQQVTLRCSPKSGHDTVSWYQQALGQGPQFIFQYYEEEERQRGNFPDRFSGHQFPNYSSELNVNALLLGDSALYLCASSLDWGSYNEQFFGPGTRLTVL.

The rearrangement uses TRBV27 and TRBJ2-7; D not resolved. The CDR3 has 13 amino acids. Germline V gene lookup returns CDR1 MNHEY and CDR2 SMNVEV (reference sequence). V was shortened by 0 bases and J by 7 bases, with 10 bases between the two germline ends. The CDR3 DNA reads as TGTGCCAGCAGTTTATCACCCCGGCGGGAGCAGTACTTC. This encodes CASSLSPRREQYF.

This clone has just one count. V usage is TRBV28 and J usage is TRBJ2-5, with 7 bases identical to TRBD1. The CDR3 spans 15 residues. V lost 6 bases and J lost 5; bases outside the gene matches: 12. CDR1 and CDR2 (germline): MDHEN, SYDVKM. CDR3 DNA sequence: TGTGCCAGCAGCCCTGGACAGGACTGGGCTGAGACCCAGTACTTC. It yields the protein CASSPGQDWAETQYF.

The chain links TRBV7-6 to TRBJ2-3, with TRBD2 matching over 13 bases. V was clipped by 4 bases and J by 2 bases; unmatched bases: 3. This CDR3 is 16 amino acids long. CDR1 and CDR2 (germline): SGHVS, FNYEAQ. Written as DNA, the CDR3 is TGTGCCAGCAGCTCCGGGACTAGCGGGATCACAGATACGCAGTATTTT. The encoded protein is CASSSGTSGITDTQYF.

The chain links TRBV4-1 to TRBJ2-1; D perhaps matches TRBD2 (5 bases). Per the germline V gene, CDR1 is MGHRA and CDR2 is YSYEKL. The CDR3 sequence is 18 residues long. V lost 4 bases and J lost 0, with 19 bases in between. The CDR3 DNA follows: TGCGCCAGCAGCCCCACGGGTAGCGCCACCGGCTCCTACAATGAGCAGTTCTTC. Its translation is CASSPTGSATGSYNEQFF.

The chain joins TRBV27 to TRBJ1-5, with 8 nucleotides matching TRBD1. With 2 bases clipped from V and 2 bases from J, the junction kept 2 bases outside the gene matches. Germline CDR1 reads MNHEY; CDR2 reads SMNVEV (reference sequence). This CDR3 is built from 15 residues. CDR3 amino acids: CASSLEGQGNQPQHF. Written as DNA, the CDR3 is TGTGCCAGCAGTTTAGAGGGACAGGGCAATCAGCCCCAGCATTTT.

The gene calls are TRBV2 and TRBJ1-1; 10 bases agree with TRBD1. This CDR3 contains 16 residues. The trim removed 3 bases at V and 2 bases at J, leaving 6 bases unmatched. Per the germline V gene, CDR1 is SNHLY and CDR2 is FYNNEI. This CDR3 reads CASSETGTGVNTEAFF. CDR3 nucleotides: TGTGCCAGCAGTGAGACCGGGACAGGGGTTAACACTGAAGCTTTCTTT.